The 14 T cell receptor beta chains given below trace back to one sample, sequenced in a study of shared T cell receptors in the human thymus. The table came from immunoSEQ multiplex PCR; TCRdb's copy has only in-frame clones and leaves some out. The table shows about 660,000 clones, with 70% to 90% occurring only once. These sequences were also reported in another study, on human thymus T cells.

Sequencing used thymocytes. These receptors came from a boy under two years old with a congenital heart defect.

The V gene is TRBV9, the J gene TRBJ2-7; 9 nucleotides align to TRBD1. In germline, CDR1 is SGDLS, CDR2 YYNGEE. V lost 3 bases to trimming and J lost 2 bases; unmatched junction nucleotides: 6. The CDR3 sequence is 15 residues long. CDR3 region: CASSALGTGTYEQYF. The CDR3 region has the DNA TGTGCCAGCAGCGCCCTCGGGACAGGGACCTACGAGCAGTACTTC.

The CDR3 is CASSPLDIGANVLTF. The DNA of the CDR3 is TGTGCCAGCAGCCCGCTGGACATTGGGGCCAACGTCCTGACTTTC. The V call is TRBV7-2, the J call TRBJ2-6, with D perhaps TRBD1 (5 bases). V was cut by 5 bases and J by 3 bases, with 11 bases left in between. This CDR3 is 15 amino acids long. CDR1 SGHTA and CDR2 FQGNSA come from the germline V gene.

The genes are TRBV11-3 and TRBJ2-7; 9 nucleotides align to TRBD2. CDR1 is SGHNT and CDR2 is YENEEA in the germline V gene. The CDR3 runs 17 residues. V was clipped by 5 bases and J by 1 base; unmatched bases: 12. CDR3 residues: CASSPQVGLAYSYEQYF. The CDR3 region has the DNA TGTGCCAGCAGCCCCCAGGTGGGACTAGCATATTCCTACGAGCAGTACTTC.

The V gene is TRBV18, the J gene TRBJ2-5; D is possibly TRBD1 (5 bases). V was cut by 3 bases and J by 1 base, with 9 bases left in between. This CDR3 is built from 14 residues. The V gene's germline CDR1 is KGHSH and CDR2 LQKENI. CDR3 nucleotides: TGTGCCAGCTCACCTGACAGAACCCAAGAGACCCAGTACTTC. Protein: CASSPDRTQETQYF.

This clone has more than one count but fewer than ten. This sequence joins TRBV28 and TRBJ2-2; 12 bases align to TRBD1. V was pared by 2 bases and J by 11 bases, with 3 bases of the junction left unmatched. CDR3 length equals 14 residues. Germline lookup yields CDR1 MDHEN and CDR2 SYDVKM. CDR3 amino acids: CASSLAGTGGELFF. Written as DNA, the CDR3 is TGTGCCAGCAGTTTAGCTGGGACAGGGGGCGAGCTGTTTTTT.

The CDR3 bases are TGTGCCAGCAGCGTAGGAAGAGTAGCGGGAGACTCCTACAATGAGCAGTTCTTC. Its translation: CASSVGRVAGDSYNEQFF. The chain recombines TRBV9 with TRBJ2-1; 9 nucleotides match TRBD2. Germline V CDR1 and CDR2: SGDLS, YYNGEE. The CDR3 sequence is 18 residues long. The J segment lost 0 bases and the V segment lost 0 bases, leaving 7 bases of the junction unmatched. The variable domain in full, completed from reference TRBV9 and TRBJ2-1, reads DSGVTQTPKHLITATGQRVTLRCSPRSGDLSVYWYQQSLDQGLQFLIQYYNGEERAKGNILERFSAQQFPDLHSELNLSSLELGDSALYFCASSVGRVAGDSYNEQFFGPGTRLTVL.

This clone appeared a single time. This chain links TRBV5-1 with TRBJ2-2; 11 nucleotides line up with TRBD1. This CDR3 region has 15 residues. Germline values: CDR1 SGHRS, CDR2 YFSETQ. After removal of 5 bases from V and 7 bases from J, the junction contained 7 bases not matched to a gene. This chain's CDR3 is CASSWTGGPDGELFF. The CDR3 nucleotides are TGCGCCAGCAGTTGGACAGGGGGCCCCGACGGGGAGCTGTTTTTT.

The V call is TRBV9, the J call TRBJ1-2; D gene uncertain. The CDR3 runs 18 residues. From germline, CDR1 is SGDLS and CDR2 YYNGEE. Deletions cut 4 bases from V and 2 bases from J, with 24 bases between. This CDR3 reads CASSPRHGPWHPNYGYTF. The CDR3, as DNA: TGTGCCAGCAGCCCAAGACACGGCCCGTGGCATCCCAACTATGGCTACACCTTC.

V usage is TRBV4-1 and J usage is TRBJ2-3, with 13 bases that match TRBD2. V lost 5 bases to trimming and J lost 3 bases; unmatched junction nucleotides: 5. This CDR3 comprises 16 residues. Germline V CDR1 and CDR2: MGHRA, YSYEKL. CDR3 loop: CASSLGLAGETDTQYF. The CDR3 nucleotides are TGCGCCAGCAGCTTAGGACTAGCGGGAGAGACAGATACGCAGTATTTT.

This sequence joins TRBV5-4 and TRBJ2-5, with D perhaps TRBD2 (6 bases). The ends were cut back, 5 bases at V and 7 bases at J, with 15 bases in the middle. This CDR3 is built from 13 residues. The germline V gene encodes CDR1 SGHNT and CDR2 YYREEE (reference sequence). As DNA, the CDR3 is TGTGCCAGCAGGAGGGCGACTAGGGGGACCCAGTACTTC. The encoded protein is CASRRATRGTQYF.

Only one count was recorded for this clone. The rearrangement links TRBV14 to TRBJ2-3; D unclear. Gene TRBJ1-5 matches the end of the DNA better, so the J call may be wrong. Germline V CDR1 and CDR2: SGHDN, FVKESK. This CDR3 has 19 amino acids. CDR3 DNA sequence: TGTGCCAGCAGCCAAGTAGGCGGGAGGGCCTTCCCTAGCACAGATACGCAGCATTTT. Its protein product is CASSQVGGRAFPSTDTQHF.

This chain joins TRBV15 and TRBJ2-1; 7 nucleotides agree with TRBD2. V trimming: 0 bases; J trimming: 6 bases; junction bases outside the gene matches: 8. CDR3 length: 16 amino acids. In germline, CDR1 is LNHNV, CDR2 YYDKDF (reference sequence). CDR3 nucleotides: TGTGCCACCAGCAGAGATTATAACGGGAGGAGCAATGAGCAGTTCTTC. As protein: CATSRDYNGRSNEQFF.

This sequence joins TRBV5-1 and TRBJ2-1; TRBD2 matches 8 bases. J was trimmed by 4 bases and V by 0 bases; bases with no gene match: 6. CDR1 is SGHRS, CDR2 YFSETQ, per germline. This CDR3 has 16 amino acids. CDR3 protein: CASSLVLAGFYNEQFF. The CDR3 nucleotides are TGCGCCAGCAGCTTGGTCTTAGCGGGATTTTACAATGAGCAGTTCTTC.

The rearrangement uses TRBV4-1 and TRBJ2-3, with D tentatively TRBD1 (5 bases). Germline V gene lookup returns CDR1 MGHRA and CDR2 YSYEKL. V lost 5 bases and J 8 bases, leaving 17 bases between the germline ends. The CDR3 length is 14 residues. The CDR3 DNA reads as TGCGCCAGCAGCTCCACAGGAATGGTGGGTACGCAGTATTTT. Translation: CASSSTGMVGTQYF.